This TCR beta chain was identified during a study of cytomegalovirus exposure and HLA in healthy donors. Findings and caveats of the study: Later analysis associated a missense DCLRE1C variant with TCR beta V- and J-gene trimming.

Both 60 Vbeta primers and 13 Jbeta primers went into the PCR. The data were produced by immunoSEQ multiplex PCR, yet TCRdb's version contains in-frame clones alone and is incomplete. The table includes about 150,000 clones, 75% to 80% detected once. There are 14 residues in the CDR3. Germline CDR1 SGHTA, CDR2 FQGNSA. Trimming took off 3 bases at V and 8 bases at J, with 13 bases between the two ends. A word on this clone: The antigen is not known.

This TCR came from a woman in her 30s in good health and CMV-seronegative. This chain joins TRBV7-2 and TRBJ1-4; TRBD1 might be the D (5 bases). Material: PBMCs. CDR3 sequence reads: CASSFTGSGEKLFF. The DNA of the CDR3 is TGTGCCAGCAGCTTCACAGGTTCAGGGGAAAAACTGTTTTTT.